This TCR beta chain was sequenced during a study of regulatory T cells in long-lasting Graves disease. Notes on the study in general: Only a small sample size was used, which may have cut accuracy.

With iRepertoire HTBI primers and Arm-PCR of CDR3 regions, TCR beta libraries were built. TCRdb re-called the multiplex PCR reads through MiXCR, storing one row per CDR3 protein. The sample consists of some 600,000 distinct CDR3 sequences, about 15% of them appearing once. This clonotype was counted only a few times. Its cognate antigen is unknown. Time point given: newly diagnosed GD, antithyroid drugs for less than 3 months. The authors made the TCR library using RNA they extracted from PBMCs. CDR1 LNHDA and CDR2 SQIVND come from the germline V gene (reference sequence). The CDR3 has 16 residues. V was trimmed by 5 bases and J by 2 bases, leaving 19 bases between them. These data also formed part of another study, on T cells in Graves' hyperthyroidism and ophthalmopathy. As reported in that work: Blood also held most thyroid clonotypes expanded beyond 0.001. Ophthalmopathy was predicted by the model a median of about 6.7 months ahead of onset.

The receptor's source is a man between 18 and 35 years old with Graves disease. This material consisted of peripheral blood mononuclear cells (PBMCs), taken at new diagnosis, from a patient treated with antithyroid drugs. The J gene is TRBJ2-7, the V gene TRBV19; tentative D call: TRBD1 (5 bases). This chain's CDR3 is CASSLRQTSYPYEQYF. The CDR3 DNA is TGTGCCAGTAGTCTCCGACAGACAAGTTACCCCTACGAGCAGTACTTC.